Following are 11 T cell receptor beta chains from one sample sequenced in a study of T cell changes during pregnancy in multiple sclerosis. The repertoire was sequenced with immunoSEQ multiplex PCR; TCRdb's copy has only in-frame clones and lacks some. The sample has almost 35,000 clones; 75% to 90% are singletons. Sequencing used CD8+ T cells from peripheral blood mononuclear cells, obtained after pregnancy. These receptor sequences come from a female donor with multiple sclerosis, enrolled in a pregnancy study.

V is TRBV10-3 and J is TRBJ2-7; possible D gene TRBD2, 6 bases. Germline V gene sequence: CDR1 ENHRY, CDR2 SYGVKD. Trimming cost V 7 bases and J 0 bases, with 16 bases left between them. This CDR3 contains 15 residues. In DNA, the CDR3 is TGTGCCATCAATTCTGTAGCGGTAAGCTCCTACGAGCAGTACTTC. It encodes CAINSVAVSSYEQYF.

J is TRBJ1-2 and V is TRBV6-4; TRBD1 agrees at 7 bases. CDR3 length: 15 residues. Trimming took 2 bases from V and 7 from J; bases not matched to a gene: 10. CDR1 is MRHNA and CDR2 is SNTAGT in the germline V gene. Here the CDR3 DNA reads TGTGCCAGCAGTGACCGACAGGGCGAAGGAAGTGGCTACACCTTC. It yields the protein CASSDRQGEGSGYTF.

This clone was counted a single time. The rearrangement links TRBV9 to TRBJ1-3, with 9 bases that match TRBD1. Trimming removed 4 bases from V and 0 bases from J; junction bases left unmatched: 5. The germline gives CDR1 SGDLS, CDR2 YYNGEE. The CDR3 extends over 16 amino acids. CDR3 bases: TGTGCCAGCAGCTTAGGGACAGGGCCCTCTGGAAACACCATATATTTT. It encodes CASSLGTGPSGNTIYF. The whole variable domain, filled in from reference TRBV9 and TRBJ1-3, reads DSGVTQTPKHLITATGQRVTLRCSPRSGDLSVYWYQQSLDQGLQFLIQYYNGEERAKGNILERFSAQQFPDLHSELNLSSLELGDSALYFCASSLGTGPSGNTIYFGEGSWLTVV.

With regard to this clone: At the DNA level, this CDR3 is encoded by other sequences in the same sample as well. The chain carries TRBV6-1 and TRBJ2-5; 11 nucleotides line up with TRBD2. The CDR3 runs 15 residues. Trimming at V came to 2 bases and at J to 4 bases, leaving 3 bases not matched to a gene. The germline V gene has CDR1 MNHNS and CDR2 SASEGT. CDR3 nucleotides: TGTGCCAGCAGTGAATTAGCGGGGGGGCCAGAGACCCAGTACTTC. Its translation: CASSELAGGPETQYF.

The genes are TRBV5-8 and TRBJ1-1; D remains unclear. The CDR3 totals 16 residues. V dropped 0 bases and J dropped 5 bases, with 17 bases sitting between them. Germline-derived CDR1 and CDR2 are SGHTS and YDEGEE. The DNA of the CDR3 is TGTGCCAGCAGCTTGGCCTTTGGGCGGGCGGGGACTGAAGCTTTCTTT. It codes for CASSLAFGRAGTEAFF.

V and J are TRBV7-8 and TRBJ2-5, with a tentative D call TRBD2 (6 bases). The CDR3 is 13 residues long. The germline V gene encodes CDR1 SGHVS and CDR2 FQNEAQ. V was shortened by 1 base and J by 4 bases, with 7 bases between the two germline ends. CDR3 DNA: TGTGCCAGCAGCTTAGGGAGGGGAGAGACCCAGTACTTC. Amino acids: CASSLGRGETQYF. Supplemented by reference TRBV7-8 and TRBJ2-5, the full variable domain reads GAGVSQSPRYKVAKRGQDVALRCDPISGHVSLFWYQQALGQGPEFLTYFQNEAQLDKSGLPSDRFFAERPEGSVSTLKIQRTQQEDSAVYLCASSLGRGETQYFGPGTRLLVL.

J is TRBJ1-2 and V is TRBV2; D may be TRBD1 (6 bases). This CDR3 is 14 amino acids long. Germline V gene lookup returns CDR1 SNHLY and CDR2 FYNNEI. Trimming took 3 bases from V and 8 from J, leaving 16 bases between them. The CDR3 sequence is CASSDEQGAWGYTF. CDR3 nucleotides: TGTGCCAGCAGTGACGAACAGGGAGCGTGGGGCTACACCTTC.

The rearrangement links TRBV2 to TRBJ2-3; D gene unclear. Germline loops: CDR1 SNHLY, CDR2 FYNNEI. CDR3 length equals 11 residues. The germline V and J ends were trimmed by 10 bases and 3 bases, with 8 bases remaining between them. CDR3 protein: CATVRTDTQYF. CDR3 bases: TGTGCCACCGTCAGGACAGATACGCAGTATTTT.

Points on this clone: Distinct nucleotide sequences in the sample also encode this CDR3. The chain combines TRBV27 with TRBJ2-1, with 8 bases matching TRBD2. This CDR3 has 14 amino acids. Germline V lookup: CDR1 MNHEY, CDR2 SMNVEV (reference sequence). J lost 4 bases, V lost 3 bases, and 2 bases had no gene match. The CDR3: CASSFGGGYNEQFF. The CDR3 nucleotides are TGTGCCAGCAGTTTCGGGGGGGGATACAATGAGCAGTTCTTC.

V and J are TRBV15 and TRBJ2-7, with D possibly being TRBD1 (6 bases). V dropped 1 base and J dropped 6 bases, with 13 bases sitting between them. CDR3 length: 14 residues. CDR1 LNHNV and CDR2 YYDKDF come from the germline V gene (reference sequence). Here the CDR3 reads CATSRVQGPSEQYF. The CDR3 DNA sequence: TGTGCCACCAGCAGAGTACAGGGACCCTCCGAGCAGTACTTC.

This clone was recorded only once. J is TRBJ1-1 and V is TRBV4-3; D is uncertain. Germline CDR1 and CDR2: LGHNA and YSLEER. Trimming pared 0 bases from V and 0 bases from J, leaving 8 bases between. The CDR3 consists of 15 residues. The CDR3 sequence: CASSQDRGLNTEAFF. The CDR3 nucleotides are TGCGCCAGCAGCCAAGATCGAGGGCTGAACACTGAAGCTTTCTTT.